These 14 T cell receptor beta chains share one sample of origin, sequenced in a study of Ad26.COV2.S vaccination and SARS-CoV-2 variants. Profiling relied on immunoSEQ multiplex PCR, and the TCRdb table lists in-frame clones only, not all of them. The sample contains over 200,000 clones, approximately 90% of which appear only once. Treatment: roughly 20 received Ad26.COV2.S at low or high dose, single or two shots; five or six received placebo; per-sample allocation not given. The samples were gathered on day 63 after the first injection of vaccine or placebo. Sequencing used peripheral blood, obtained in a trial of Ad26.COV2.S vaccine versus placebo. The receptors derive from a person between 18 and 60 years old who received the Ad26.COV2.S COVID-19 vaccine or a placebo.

The CDR3 protein is CASRQGNEKLFF. DNA of the CDR3: TGCGCCAGCAGACAGGGGAATGAAAAACTGTTTTTT. V is TRBV10-2 and J is TRBJ1-4; 7 bases match TRBD1. This CDR3 comprises 12 residues. J was trimmed by 5 bases and V by 6 bases; bases with no gene match: 0. Germline V CDR1 and CDR2: WSHSY, SAAADI.

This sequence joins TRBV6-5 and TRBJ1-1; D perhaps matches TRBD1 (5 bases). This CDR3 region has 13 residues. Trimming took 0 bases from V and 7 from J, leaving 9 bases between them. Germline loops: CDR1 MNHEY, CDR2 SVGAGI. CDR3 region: CASSYSSGGEAFF. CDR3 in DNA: TGTGCCAGCAGTTACTCTTCGGGGGGTGAAGCTTTCTTT.

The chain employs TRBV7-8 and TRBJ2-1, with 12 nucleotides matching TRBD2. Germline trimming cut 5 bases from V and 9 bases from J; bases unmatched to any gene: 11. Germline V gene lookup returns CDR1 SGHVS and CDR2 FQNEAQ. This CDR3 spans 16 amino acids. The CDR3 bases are TGTGCCAGCAGCCTCGTGACTAGCGGGAGTTCGGGTGAGCAGTTCTTC. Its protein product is CASSLVTSGSSGEQFF.

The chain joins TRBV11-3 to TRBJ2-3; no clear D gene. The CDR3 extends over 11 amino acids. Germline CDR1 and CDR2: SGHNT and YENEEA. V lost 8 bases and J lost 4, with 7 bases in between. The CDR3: CASGNADTQYF. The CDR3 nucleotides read TGTGCCAGCGGCAACGCAGATACGCAGTATTTT. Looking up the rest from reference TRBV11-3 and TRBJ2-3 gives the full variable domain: EAGVVQSPRYKIIEKKQPVAFWCNPISGHNTLYWYLQNLGQGPELLIRYENEEAVDDSQLPKDRFSAERLKGVDSTLKIQPAELGDSAVYLCASGNADTQYFGPGTRLTVL.

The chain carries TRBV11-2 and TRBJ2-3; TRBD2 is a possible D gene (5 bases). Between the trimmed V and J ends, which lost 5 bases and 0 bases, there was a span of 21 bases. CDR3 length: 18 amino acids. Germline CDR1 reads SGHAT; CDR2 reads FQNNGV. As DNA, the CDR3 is TGTGCCAGCAGCCAAATTTACGGGATGATCACTAGCACAGATACGCAGTATTTT. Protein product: CASSQIYGMITSTDTQYF. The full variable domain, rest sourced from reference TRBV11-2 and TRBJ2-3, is EAGVAQSPRYKIIEKRQSVAFWCNPISGHATLYWYQQILGQGPKLLIQFQNNGVVDDSQLPKDRFSAERLKGVDSTLKIQPAKLEDSAVYLCASSQIYGMITSTDTQYFGPGTRLTVL.

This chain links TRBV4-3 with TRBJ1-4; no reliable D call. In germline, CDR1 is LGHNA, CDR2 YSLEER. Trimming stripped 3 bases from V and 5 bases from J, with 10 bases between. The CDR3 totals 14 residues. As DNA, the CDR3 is TGCGCCAGCAGCCATGAGTCGGGGAATGAAAAACTGTTTTTT. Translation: CASSHESGNEKLFF.

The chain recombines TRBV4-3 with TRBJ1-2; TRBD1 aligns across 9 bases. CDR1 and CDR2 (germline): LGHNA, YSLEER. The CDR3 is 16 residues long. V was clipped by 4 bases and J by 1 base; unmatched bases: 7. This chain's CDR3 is CASSPTLTGGNYGYTF. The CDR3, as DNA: TGCGCCAGCAGCCCAACGCTGACAGGGGGTAACTATGGCTACACCTTC.

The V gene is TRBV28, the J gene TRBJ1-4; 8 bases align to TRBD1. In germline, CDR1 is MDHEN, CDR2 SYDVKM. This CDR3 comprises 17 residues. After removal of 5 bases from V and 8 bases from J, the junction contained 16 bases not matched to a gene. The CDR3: CASSPTLLQGVHEKLFF. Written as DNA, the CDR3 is TGTGCCAGCAGTCCCACCTTACTACAGGGGGTACACGAAAAACTGTTTTTT.

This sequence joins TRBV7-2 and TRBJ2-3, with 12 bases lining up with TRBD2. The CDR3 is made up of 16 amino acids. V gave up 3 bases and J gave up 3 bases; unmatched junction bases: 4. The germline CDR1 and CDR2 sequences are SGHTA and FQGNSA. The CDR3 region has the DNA TGTGCCAGCAGCTTCCTAGCGGGGGGGGGTACAGATACGCAGTATTTT. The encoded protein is CASSFLAGGGTDTQYF.

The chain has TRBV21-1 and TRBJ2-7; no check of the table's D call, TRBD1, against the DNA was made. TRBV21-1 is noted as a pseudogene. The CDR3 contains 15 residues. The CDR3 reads CASSQKGAETYEQYF. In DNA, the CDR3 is TGTGCCAGCAGCCAAAAAGGGGCAGAAACCTACGAGCAGTACTTC.

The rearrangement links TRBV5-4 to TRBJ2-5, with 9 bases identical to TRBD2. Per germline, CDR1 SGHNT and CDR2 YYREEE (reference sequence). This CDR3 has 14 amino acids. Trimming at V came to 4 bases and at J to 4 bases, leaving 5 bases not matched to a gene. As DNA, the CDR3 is TGTGCCAGCAGCGCGCGGGGGGGCCCAGAGACCCAGTACTTC. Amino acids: CASSARGGPETQYF.

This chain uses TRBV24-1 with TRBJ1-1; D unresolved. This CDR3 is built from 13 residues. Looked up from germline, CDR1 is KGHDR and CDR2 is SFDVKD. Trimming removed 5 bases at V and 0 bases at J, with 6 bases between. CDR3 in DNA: TGTGCCACCAGTGGCCCTTTGAACACTGAAGCTTTCTTT. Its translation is CATSGPLNTEAFF.

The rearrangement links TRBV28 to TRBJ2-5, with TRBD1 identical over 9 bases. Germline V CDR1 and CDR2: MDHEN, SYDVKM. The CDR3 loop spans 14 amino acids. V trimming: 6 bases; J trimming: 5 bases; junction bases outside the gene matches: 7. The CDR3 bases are TGTGCCAGCAGCCCCGGGACAGGGAGGGAGACCCAGTACTTC. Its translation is CASSPGTGRETQYF.

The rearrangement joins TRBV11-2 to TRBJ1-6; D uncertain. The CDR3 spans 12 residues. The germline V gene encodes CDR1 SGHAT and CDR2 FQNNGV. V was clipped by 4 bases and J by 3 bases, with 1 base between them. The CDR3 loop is CASSYYNSPLHF. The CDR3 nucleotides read TGTGCCAGCAGCTACTATAATTCACCCCTCCACTTT. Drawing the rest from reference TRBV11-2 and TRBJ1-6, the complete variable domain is EAGVAQSPRYKIIEKRQSVAFWCNPISGHATLYWYQQILGQGPKLLIQFQNNGVVDDSQLPKDRFSAERLKGVDSTLKIQPAKLEDSAVYLCASSYYNSPLHFGNGTRLTVT.